These T cell receptor beta chains were read from a single sample in a study of blood T cell repertoires in COVID-19. Using immunoSEQ multiplex PCR, the repertoire was profiled, and TCRdb retains in-frame clones only, with some absent. The sample comprises tens of thousands of clones, 80% of which are singletons, and approximately 12% rests with the top ten. Material for sequencing was peripheral blood. The receptors here all came from a human donor in a cohort sampled during active COVID-19. Both conserved end residues are part of each CDR3.

j_gene | len | v_gene | CDR3aa
TRBJ2-1 | 15 | TRBV19 | CASSISGTGNNEQFF
TRBJ1-1 | 16 | TRBV10-1 | CAAGGRGTAMNTEAFF
TRBJ2-5 | 16 | TRBV9 | CASSAPPGGGWETQYF
TRBJ2-5 | 16 | TRBV24-1 | CATTQVGTGGGETQYF
TRBJ2-2 | 12 | TRBV12-3/TRBV12-4 | CASSPGSGELFF
TRBJ1-6 | 16 | TRBV14 | CASPPLDSSYNSPLHF
TRBJ2-1 | 16 | TRBV7-9 | CASSLARRWQNNEQFF
TRBJ1-2 | 13 | TRBV7-9 | CASSLQVDYGYTF
TRBJ2-4 | 16 | TRBV28 | CATSNAGELAKNIQYF
TRBJ2-2 | 15 | TRBV29-1 | CSVEGGDRNTGELFF
TRBJ1-4 | 16 | TRBV28 | CASSFEGIREGEKLFF
TRBJ2-7 | 15 | TRBV4-3 | CASSLSVAGAYEQYF
TRBJ1-1 | 14 | TRBV5-1 | CASSHLGQHTEAFF
TRBJ1-3 | 16 | TRBV6-1 | CASSATGGNSGNTIYF
TRBJ2-3 | 14 | TRBV9 | CASSAGGGPDTQYF
TRBJ1-1 | 16 | TRBV6-5 | CASSWEIRGPNTEAFF
TRBJ1-2 | 12 | TRBV25-1 | CASSGTGYGYTF
TRBJ2-7 | 13 | TRBV20-1 | CSASGDSNYEQYF
TRBJ1-4 | 13 | TRBV15 | CATSTGTGVKLFF
TRBJ2-2 | 14 | TRBV24-1 | CATDRKLRGGELFF
TRBJ2-3 | 15 | TRBV6-4 | CASSLQRGSTDTQYF
TRBJ2-7 | 15 | TRBV7-3 | CASSLGQVRSYEQYF
TRBJ2-7 | 11 | TRBV29-1 | CSVDGAYEQYF
TRBJ1-2 | 14 | TRBV7-9 | CASSQWDSYYGYTF
TRBJ1-1 | 13 | TRBV12-3/TRBV12-4 | CASSPTPTGEAFF
TRBJ2-3 | 13 | TRBV7-2 | CASSLMGPDTQYF
TRBJ2-3 | 13 | TRBV5-5 | CASSRGGSDTQYF
TRBJ2-5 | 15 | TRBV11-3 | CASSTGAELQETQYF
TRBJ2-3 | 16 | TRBV5-6 | CASSSRRTGLTDTQYF
TRBJ1-1 | 17 | TRBV7-2 | CASSLRTGGIGDTEAFF
TRBJ2-5 | 12 | TRBV5-1 | CASSLQGETQYF
TRBJ1-6 | 16 | TRBV7-2 | CASSLRQGKGNSPLHF
TRBJ1-1 | 16 | TRBV9 | CASSAGTGGRNTEAFF
TRBJ2-5 | 12 | TRBV21-1 | CATKTAQETQYF
TRBJ2-2 | 13 | TRBV7-9 | CASSYTSGGELFF
TRBJ1-2 | 14 | TRBV18 | CASSPRGVAYGYTF
TRBJ2-5 | 13 | TRBV6-5 | CASSRGPRETQYF
TRBJ1-1 | 11 | TRBV6-2/TRBV6-3 | CASSYRGEAFF
TRBJ2-1 | 15 | TRBV28 | CASSEQGLVYNEQFF
TRBJ2-5 | 14 | TRBV18 | CASSLPGLTKGQYF
TRBJ2-3 | 17 | TRBV9 | CASSVAGTSGGSGTQYF
TRBJ1-1 | 14 | TRBV9 | CASSPQTGGTEAFF
TRBJ2-3 | 16 | TRBV2 | CASMRGGGISTNTQYF